This T cell receptor beta chain stems from a study of T cell responses to AZD1222 COVID-19 vaccine (TCRdb year 2021). With respect to the entire study: TCR sequencing covered some 250 trial participants: 207 given two doses of AZD1222 and around 25 given two doses of MenACWY control vaccine. Enrollment into the trials was organized by age into subgroups of 18-55, 56-69 and 70-plus years, and those subgroups contained approximately 150, 30 and 60 TCR-sequenced participants, respectively.

The CDR3 regions of human TCRbeta chains were analyzed by immunosequencing. Per the original workflow: TCRs in the repertoires were compared against a reference library of SARS-CoV-2-specific TCRs that had been generated with the MIRA antigen-specificity platform. Breadth was defined as the fraction of unique TCRs that were SARS-CoV-2-associated, and depth was defined as the fraction of total T cells that were SARS-CoV-2-associated. Using the MIRA data, each spike-specific TCR was assigned both to the spike region to which the TCR was reactive and to a CD4 or CD8 class. Log10-transformed breadth and depth values were compared by one-way ANOVA with Sidak's multiple comparisons tests. Sourced from immuneACCESS, this table was stored by TCRdb with only in-frame sequences that have V and J called. A share of the clones is absent; for the studies checked, an unresolved V gene accounts for under half, and the remainder has no known explanation. The V and J calls and the clone size are those of that table, but D and trimming were determined from the DNA. The sample table lists around 75,000 clones, approximately 88% of them with a count of one. More than 8.5% of the sample goes to the ten largest clones.

The time point label on this specimen signifies: about 28 days (+/-7) after the second vaccine dose. The sample's treatment or condition label is to be understood as: meningococcal conjugate vaccine given as trial control. Vaccinee samples came from UK trials COV001 and COV002, including a single-blind randomized controlled phase 2/3 trial of AZD1222 (ChAdOx1 nCoV-19) in healthy adults. Trial participant PBMC samples were collected at day 0 and day 28 after the second dose for TCRbeta chain sequencing. V and J are truncated by 5 bases and 1 base respectively, leaving an intervening sequence of 17 bases. In the germline V gene (reference sequence), CDR1 corresponds to LNHDA and CDR2 to SQIVND. From its cysteine to its phenylalanine, the CDR3 spans 17 amino acids. Only the CDR3 DNA stays, 51 bases, in frame from base 1. Findings and caveats that apply to the study as a whole: In the small 56-69-year group, the increase in depth fell short of significance, most likely because of low power. Participants were mostly white British and included more females than males, and it was suggested by the authors that clonal diversity may have been underestimated. After two AZD1222 doses, both the breadth and the depth of spike-specific TCRs were significantly higher than at day 0 and than in MenACWY recipients. Because no day 14 peak-response samples were available, repertoires were characterized only after the peak T cell response. Epitopes outside the regions mutated in the B.1.351 and B.1.1.7 variants were reportedly recognized by nearly half of the unique spike-specific TCRs. Only six or seven AZD1222 recipients were SARS-CoV-2 seropositive at baseline, limiting conclusions about previously exposed vaccinees. Vaccine-associated CD4 TCRs spanned the whole spike protein, with dominant responses in regions 160-218 and 743-854.

With respect to this clone: Its antigen is currently not known. No qualities accompany the bases; no much larger clone lies one base away.

The source was peripheral blood, collected 28 days after the second dose of the MenACWY control vaccine. The receptor's source is an adult who received the MenACWY meningococcal vaccine as a control. The chain joins TRBV19 to TRBJ2-2; a tentative D match to TRBD2 spans 6 bases. The CDR3 loop reads CASSSRGSDGNTGELFF. DNA sequence: TGTGCCAGTAGTTCCCGGGGGTCTGATGGGAACACCGGGGAGCTGTTTTTT. The CDR3 plus the reference TRBV19 and TRBJ2-2 genes for the other parts give the full variable domain: DGGITQSPKYLFRKEGQNVTLSCEQNLNHDAMYWYRQDPGQGLRLIYYSQIVNDFQKGDIAEGYSVSREKKESFPLTVTSAQKNPTAFYLCASSSRGSDGNTGELFFGEGSRLTVL.